Here is one T cell receptor beta chain with its context. Method: immunoSEQ multiplex PCR; TCRdb's copy keeps in-frame clones and lacks some. The table shows 350,000 or so clones, with about 86% occurring only once. The source of the sample is a study of blood T cell repertoires in COVID-19. This CDR3 spans 15 amino acids. V was shortened by 2 bases and J by 5 bases, with 15 bases between the two germline ends. The germline V gene has CDR1 MDHEN and CDR2 SYDVKM. This rearrangement joins TRBV28 to TRBJ1-2, with a tentative D call TRBD1 (6 bases). The clonotype originates from a young man with active or convalescent COVID-19. The specimen was peripheral blood. CDR3 sequence (DNA): TGTGCCAGCAGTTTAGGACAGCCGAAGCTATATGGCTACACCTTC. Its translation is CASSLGQPKLYGYTF.